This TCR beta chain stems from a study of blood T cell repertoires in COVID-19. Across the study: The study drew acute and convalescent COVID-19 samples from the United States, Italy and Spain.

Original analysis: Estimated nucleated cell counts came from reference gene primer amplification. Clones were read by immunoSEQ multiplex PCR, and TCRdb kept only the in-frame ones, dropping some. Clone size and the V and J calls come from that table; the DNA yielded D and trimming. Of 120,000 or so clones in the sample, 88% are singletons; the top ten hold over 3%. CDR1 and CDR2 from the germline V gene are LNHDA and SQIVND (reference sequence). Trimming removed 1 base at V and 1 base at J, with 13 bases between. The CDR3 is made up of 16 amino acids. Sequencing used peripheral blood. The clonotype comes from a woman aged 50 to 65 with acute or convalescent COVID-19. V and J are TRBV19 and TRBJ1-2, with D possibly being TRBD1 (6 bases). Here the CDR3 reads CASSIGRTAFNYGYTF. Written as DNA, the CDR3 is TGTGCCAGTAGTATAGGCAGGACAGCTTTTAACTATGGCTACACCTTC.